This record covers a single T cell receptor (beta chain). CDR3 length equals 15 residues. CDR1 and CDR2 (germline): SGHRS, YFSETQ. V shed 3 bases, J shed 3 bases, and the junction held 4 bases outside the gene matches. The data belong to a study of blood T cell repertoires in COVID-19. At the level of the study: Specimens from acute and convalescent COVID-19 originated in the United States, Italy and Spain. T cells, B-cell-depleted T cells, or PBMCs provided the cDNA or gDNA that served as material.

As processed by the authors: Amplification of reference gene primers provided the estimated nucleated cell counts. Measured with immunoSEQ multiplex PCR; TCRdb has only the in-frame clones, and not every one. That table furnishes V, J and clone size, whereas the DNA furnished D and trimming. The sample has some 130,000 clones; approximately 88% are singletons. The chain joins TRBV5-1 to TRBJ2-1; 9 positions match TRBD1. Sequencing was done on a sample of peripheral blood. The TCR sequence derives from a man aged 60-69 years with acute or convalescent COVID-19. The CDR3 DNA follows: TGCGCCAGCAGCTCTGGACAGGGGCTCTACAATGAGCAGTTCTTC. It yields the protein CASSSGQGLYNEQFF.